This is a list of T cell receptor beta chains from one sample in a study of blood T cell repertoires in COVID-19. TCRdb's table, derived via immunoSEQ multiplex PCR, lists solely in-frame clones and lacks some. This sample has approximately 190,000 clones, with roughly four fifths found just once. The sequencing sample was made of peripheral blood. Receptors were obtained from a woman between 35 and 50 years old with acute or convalescent COVID-19. Both conserved end residues are part of each CDR3. The order of the fields is J gene, CDR3 length, clone size, V gene, CDR3 protein. Some rows mark clone size as missing; the rest say once, few, many or name a class of expanded clone.

>TRBJ1-2|14|few|TRBV27
CASSINPSIGGYTF
>TRBJ2-1|11|few|TRBV2
CASSEVAGAFF
>TRBJ2-1|16|.|TRBV5-1
CASSGKTGTQGNEQFF
>TRBJ1-5|16|.|TRBV30
CAWSPGYGGSNQPQHF
>TRBJ2-3|14|once|TRBV5-1
CASRLAGRTDTQYF
>TRBJ2-7|15|.|TRBV28
CASSITGGQSYEQYF
>TRBJ1-6|14|.|TRBV6-1
CASSELRGRSPLHF
>TRBJ2-1|13|.|TRBV27
CASSLPGLHRQFF
>TRBJ1-1|15|once|TRBV5-1
CASSLGDLRNTEAFF
>TRBJ1-6|15|.|TRBV6-5
CASSYSATGNSPLHF
>TRBJ1-2|13|.|TRBV11-2
CASSLGQRGGYTF
>TRBJ1-4|15|.|TRBV30
CAWNRATNGGEKLFF
>TRBJ2-3|16|.|TRBV5-1
CASSLAGGLLVDTQYF
>TRBJ2-3|14|.|TRBV5-6
CASSLGLAVDTQYF
>TRBJ1-3|15|.|TRBV30
CAWTRRGLSGNTIYF
>TRBJ2-7|15|.|TRBV7-3
CASFLGGSSSYEQYF
>TRBJ1-3|15|.|TRBV2
CASSQTGVFGNTIYF
>TRBJ1-4|17|once|TRBV3-1/TRBV3-2
CASSQRRPDRGNEKLFF
>TRBJ2-3|14|few|TRBV24-1
CATSGGGRADTQYF
>TRBJ2-6|15|.|TRBV9
CASSARGSGANVLTF
>TRBJ2-5|14|.|TRBV27
CASSFRYREETQYF
>TRBJ1-3|14|.|TRBV13
CASSSQGAGNTIYF
>TRBJ1-4|14|.|TRBV29-1
CSVEEGQGSRKLFF
>TRBJ2-7|19|.|TRBV6-2/TRBV6-3
CASSSMGGGPESEPYEQYF
>TRBJ1-1|12|.|TRBV28
CASRTGWAEAFF
>TRBJ2-1|15|.|TRBV15
CATSRAFQGKNEQFF
>TRBJ2-1|15|.|TRBV27
CASSQGQGNYNEQFF
>TRBJ2-7|13|.|TRBV30
CAWRDSIFYEQYF
>TRBJ2-5|11|.|TRBV20-1
CSVYRSETQYF
>TRBJ1-1|13|.|TRBV11-2
CASSSTGYTEAFF
>TRBJ2-7|15|.|TRBV7-8
CASSLAVAGVWEQYF
>TRBJ1-5|21|.|TRBV29-1
CSVKRTFVRVPSFIGNQPQHF
>TRBJ1-1|13|.|TRBV12-1
CASRPTGDTEAFF
>TRBJ2-1|13|.|TRBV28
CASAGTGTDEQFF
>TRBJ1-1|13|.|TRBV19
CASSISQYTEAFF
>TRBJ2-7|15|.|TRBV4-1
CASKALSSGGSEQYF
>TRBJ2-5|15|.|TRBV27
CASRTRPGLQETQYF
>TRBJ1-6|16|.|TRBV6-5
CASSYLGGRGDSPLHF
>TRBJ1-1|14|.|TRBV27
CASRQTETNTEAFF
>TRBJ2-7|13|.|TRBV6-5
CASRRDRESRQYF
>TRBJ2-7|15|.|TRBV28
CASSPPPGLGVKQYF
>TRBJ1-2|16|.|TRBV11-2
CASSWSGGTVNYGYTF
>TRBJ1-2|12|.|TRBV6-5
CASSATNYGYTF
>TRBJ2-5|15|once|TRBV2
CASSARTSSSETQYF
>TRBJ2-7|11|few|TRBV2
CASMENYEQYF
>TRBJ2-7|14|.|TRBV3-1/TRBV3-2
CASSPGKGAGEQYF
>TRBJ2-1|15|.|TRBV6-6
CASSYKGASGNEQFF
>TRBJ1-3|14|.|TRBV5-1
CASSLSGAGNTIYF
>TRBJ2-1|15|.|TRBV27
CASSFLTSGYNEQFF
>TRBJ2-7|15|.|TRBV19
CASSMVAARTYEQYF
>TRBJ1-6|14|.|TRBV7-3
CASSLTGQASPLHF
>TRBJ1-5|15|.|TRBV9
CASSVGGSSNQPQHF
>TRBJ1-3|15|few|TRBV9
CASSVGAGLVDTIYF
>TRBJ2-1|13|.|TRBV11-3
CASSLDTYNEQFF
>TRBJ2-3|16|.|TRBV5-1
CASSLVISGNTDTQYF
>TRBJ2-2|16|.|TRBV24-1
CATSDPGTGNTGELFF
>TRBJ2-7|14|few|TRBV6-2/TRBV6-3
CASSYFSGTYEQYF
>TRBJ1-6|15|.|TRBV18
CASSPQTGDNSPLHF